This T cell receptor beta chain was sequenced in a study of blood T cell repertoires in COVID-19. Using immunoSEQ multiplex PCR, the repertoire was profiled, and TCRdb retains in-frame clones only, with some absent. The top ten clones hold 3% of a sample with about 270,000 clones, approximately 90% of them seen once. Germline assignment: CDR1 KGHSH and CDR2 LQKENI. J gave up 7 bases and V 0 bases, and 3 bases lay outside the gene matches. The CDR3 has 14 residues. The genes are TRBV18 and TRBJ1-3, with 7 bases identical to TRBD1. Sequenced input: PBMCs or T cells enriched from blood (not recorded which). This clonotype was obtained from a woman between 45 and 65 years old who had recovered from COVID-19. The CDR3: CASSPPQGENTIYF. The DNA of the CDR3 is TGTGCCAGCTCACCACCCCAGGGGGAGAACACCATATATTTT.